This T cell receptor beta chain was found in a study of human T cells and chemical hapten exposure. As to time point: healthy volunteer bleed at 6 weeks. The starting material, unfractionated whole blood, was used for total RNA extraction. Many counts were recorded for this clonotype. There are 11 residues in the CDR3. V lost 6 bases to trimming and J lost 7 bases, with 6 bases between them. Germline V CDR1 and CDR2: SNHLY, FYNNEI. Attachment of unique molecular identifiers to individual cDNA molecules was performed in the library. One entry per CDR3 protein results from TCRdb running MiXCR on the RACE reads. The table has approximately 59,000 distinct CDR3 sequences, roughly 6.1% seen once.

Sequencing used whole blood. The clonotype was recovered from a female donor in good health. Some clones in this sample may be carry-over from other donors' samples. V usage is TRBV2 and J usage is TRBJ1-4; D not certain. The CDR3 nucleotides read TGTGCCAGCAGAGAGGGTGAAAAACTGTTTTTT. This encodes CASREGEKLFF.